This paragraph covers one TCR beta chain sequence. The data are from a study of preoperative IRX-2 immunotherapy in early breast cancer. Treatment defined: preoperative locoregional IRX-2 cytokine immunotherapy. Samples came from a phase Ib trial of preoperative locoregional IRX-2 cytokine immunotherapy. Germline CDR1 is SQVTM and CDR2 is ANQGSEA. Trimming removed 3 bases at V and 0 bases at J, with 23 bases between. CDR3 size: 19 residues. Sequenced by immunoSEQ multiplex PCR; TCRdb stores in-frame clones only, minus some. The sample holds tens of thousands of clones; around 74% are singletons and the top ten take 5.5% to 8%.

The gene calls are TRBV29-1 and TRBJ1-4; D perhaps matches TRBD1 (5 bases). This sequence originates from a human donor with breast cancer. The sequencing here drew on lymph node tissue, taken after IRX-2 immunotherapy. CDR3 nucleotide sequence: TGCAGCGTTGACTTTGGGAGGTGGGGGGAGCCTCCAACTAATGAAAAACTGTTTTTT. Translation: CSVDFGRWGEPPTNEKLFF.